This T cell receptor (beta chain) originates from a study of blood T cell repertoires in COVID-19. The wider study: Collection of acute and convalescent COVID-19 samples took place in the United States, Italy and Spain.

The study counted Cohort 3 donors as recovered given two negative PCRs, clearance, or symptom resolution. TCRdb's copy holds only in-frame clones and misses some; the assay was immunoSEQ multiplex PCR. The table lists fewer than 450,000 clones, about 90% of them singletons, with around 0.6% in the top ten. Trimming took 3 bases from V and 5 from J; bases not matched to a gene: 5. From germline, CDR1 is LNHDA and CDR2 SQIVND (reference sequence). The CDR3 has 15 amino acids. The sample taken for sequencing was PBMCs or T cells enriched from blood (not recorded which). This receptor was identified in a man between 18 and 35 years old who had recovered from COVID-19. The rearrangement joins TRBV19 to TRBJ1-2, with 11 positions matching TRBD1. The CDR3: CASSIPGQGEYGYTF. CDR3 in DNA: TGTGCCAGTAGTATCCCGGGACAGGGGGAATATGGCTACACCTTC.